The entry that follows covers one TCR beta chain sequence. The antigen is not known. The sample belongs to a study of cytomegalovirus exposure and HLA in healthy donors. Study results and limitations: The study assumed roughly uniform donor sequencing depth for presence/absence analyses.

Amplification used 60 Vbeta primers and 13 Jbeta primers. Repertoires were generated with immunoSEQ multiplex PCR, while TCRdb's copy carries only in-frame clones and drops some. Found here are tens of thousands of clones, more than 75% of them singletons; the top ten hold 9% to 14%. This CDR3 region has 13 residues. V was clipped by 10 bases and J by 7 bases; unmatched bases: 8. Germline loops: CDR1 ENHRY, CDR2 SYGVKD. The sequencing sample was made of PBMCs. This TCR came from a male donor in good health and CMV-seropositive. The rearrangement joins TRBV10-3 to TRBJ2-7; 12 nucleotides line up with TRBD2. CDR3 in DNA: TGTGCCACCCGACTAGCGGGAGAGGATGAGCAGTACTTC. Its protein is CATRLAGEDEQYF.